The rows below give T cell receptor beta chains drawn from one sample of a study of cytomegalovirus exposure and HLA in healthy donors. TCRdb's table, derived via immunoSEQ multiplex PCR, lists solely in-frame clones and lacks some. The repertoire holds about 150,000 clones, around 78% seen once, with 13% in the top ten. The sample was PBMCs. Receptors were obtained from a woman in her fifties or sixties in good health and CMV-seropositive. Each CDR3 is given with its conserved first and last residue. Fields, in order: CDR3 protein, CDR3 DNA, clone size, V gene, J gene, D gene. D genes are given only for firm matches. Size tells how often a clone was seen (once, few, many) or the class of an expanded clone, and some rows leave it out.

CDR3aa: CASSIFQNSPLHF
CDR3nt: TGTGCCAGTAGTATATTCCAGAATTCACCCCTCCACTTT
abundance: -
v_gene: TRBV19
j_gene: TRBJ1-6
d_gene: -

CDR3aa: CASSLGPEYNEQFF
CDR3nt: TGTGCCAGCAGCTTAGGTCCAGAATACAATGAGCAGTTCTTC
abundance: -
v_gene: TRBV11-1
j_gene: TRBJ2-1
d_gene: -

CDR3aa: CASSLAAGGPTDTQYF
CDR3nt: TGTGCCAGCAGCTTGGCGGCGGGGGGGCCGACAGATACGCAGTATTTT
abundance: few
v_gene: TRBV5-4
j_gene: TRBJ2-3
d_gene: TRBD2

CDR3aa: CASSQDAGAYGYTF
CDR3nt: TGTGCCAGCAGCCAAGATGCAGGGGCCTATGGCTACACCTTC
abundance: -
v_gene: TRBV4-1
j_gene: TRBJ1-2
d_gene: -

CDR3aa: CSVVTGKGWAGELFF
CDR3nt: TGCAGCGTAGTAACAGGGAAGGGTTGGGCCGGGGAGCTGTTTTTT
abundance: -
v_gene: TRBV29-1
j_gene: TRBJ2-2
d_gene: -

CDR3aa: CASSRLAQPSTDTQYF
CDR3nt: TGTGCCAGTAGTAGACTAGCGCAACCAAGCACAGATACGCAGTATTTT
abundance: -
v_gene: TRBV19
j_gene: TRBJ2-3
d_gene: TRBD2

CDR3aa: CSTRGAVETEAFF
CDR3nt: TGCAGCACCCGGGGGGCTGTGGAGACTGAAGCTTTCTTT
abundance: few
v_gene: TRBV29-1
j_gene: TRBJ1-1
d_gene: -

CDR3aa: CASSHLQLAGSYEQYF
CDR3nt: TGTGCCAGCAGCCACTTACAACTAGCGGGGAGTTACGAGCAGTACTTC
abundance: -
v_gene: TRBV4-2
j_gene: TRBJ2-7
d_gene: TRBD2

CDR3aa: CASSEVVGETQYF
CDR3nt: TGTGCCAGCAGTGAGGTGGTGGGAGAGACCCAGTACTTC
abundance: -
v_gene: TRBV6-5
j_gene: TRBJ2-5
d_gene: -

CDR3aa: CASSYSGASNYGYTF
CDR3nt: TGTGCCAGCAGTTACTCAGGGGCCTCTAACTATGGCTACACCTTC
abundance: -
v_gene: TRBV6-5
j_gene: TRBJ1-2
d_gene: -

CDR3aa: CASSLFAGTYEQYF
CDR3nt: TGTGCCAGCAGCTTATTTGCGGGAACCTACGAGCAGTACTTC
abundance: -
v_gene: TRBV5-4
j_gene: TRBJ2-7
d_gene: -

CDR3aa: CAVTGMGTQYF
CDR3nt: TGTGCCGTCACGGGGATGGGGACCCAGTACTTC
abundance: -
v_gene: TRBV6-5
j_gene: TRBJ2-5
d_gene: -

CDR3aa: CAARGDGYTF
CDR3nt: TGTGCCGCCAGGGGCGATGGCTACACCTTC
abundance: -
v_gene: TRBV6-5
j_gene: TRBJ1-2
d_gene: -

CDR3aa: CASRTSGGASGELFF
CDR3nt: TGTGCCAGCAGGACTAGCGGGGGGGCCAGCGGGGAGCTGTTTTTT
abundance: -
v_gene: TRBV6-5
j_gene: TRBJ2-2
d_gene: TRBD2

CDR3aa: CAISEWAGNGQPQHF
CDR3nt: TGTGCCATCAGTGAGTGGGCAGGGAACGGGCAGCCCCAGCATTTT
abundance: -
v_gene: TRBV10-3
j_gene: TRBJ1-5
d_gene: -

CDR3aa: CASSPGGGQPQHF
CDR3nt: TGTGCCAGCTCACCAGGGGGCGGGCAGCCCCAGCATTTT
abundance: -
v_gene: TRBV18
j_gene: TRBJ1-5
d_gene: -

CDR3aa: CAWSGEGLESNQPQHF
CDR3nt: TGTGCCTGGAGTGGGGAGGGACTGGAAAGCAATCAGCCCCAGCATTTT
abundance: once
v_gene: TRBV30
j_gene: TRBJ1-5
d_gene: -

CDR3aa: CASRQNGGATDTQYF
CDR3nt: TGTGCCAGCAGGCAAAACGGGGGGGCCACAGATACGCAGTATTTT
abundance: -
v_gene: TRBV7-8
j_gene: TRBJ2-3
d_gene: TRBD2

CDR3aa: CASSPDRGGTGELFF
CDR3nt: TGTGCCAGCAGTCCTGACAGGGGGGGGACCGGGGAGCTGTTTTTT
abundance: -
v_gene: TRBV5-4
j_gene: TRBJ2-2
d_gene: TRBD1

CDR3aa: CSAHQGYQQYF
CDR3nt: TGCAGTGCTCACCAGGGTTATCAGCAGTACTTC
abundance: few
v_gene: TRBV20-1
j_gene: TRBJ2-7
d_gene: -

CDR3aa: CASRLTSIEGGEQFF
CDR3nt: TGTGCCAGCAGACTTACTAGCATAGAGGGCGGGGAGCAGTTCTTC
abundance: -
v_gene: TRBV11-1
j_gene: TRBJ2-1
d_gene: -

CDR3aa: CASSQDPGSYNEQFF
CDR3nt: TGCGCCAGCAGCCAAGATCCCGGGTCCTACAATGAGCAGTTCTTC
abundance: few
v_gene: TRBV4-1
j_gene: TRBJ2-1
d_gene: -

CDR3aa: CASSLGLGSYEQYF
CDR3nt: TGTGCCAGCAGCTTAGGACTCGGATCCTACGAGCAGTACTTC
abundance: -
v_gene: TRBV5-6
j_gene: TRBJ2-7
d_gene: -

CDR3aa: CASSLDGQASGNTIYF
CDR3nt: TGCGCCAGCAGTTTAGATGGACAGGCCTCTGGAAACACCATATATTTT
abundance: few
v_gene: TRBV5-1
j_gene: TRBJ1-3
d_gene: TRBD1